This T cell receptor (beta chain) was identified during a study of shared clonotypes between healthy human individuals. CDR3 size: 14 residues. Germline lookup yields CDR1 SGHRS and CDR2 YFSETQ. Trimming took 1 base from V and 4 from J, leaving 9 bases between them. Naive-designated CD8 cells lacked CD45RO, were positively enriched for CCR7, and omitted terminally differentiated effector memory CD45RA+ cells. All donors qualified as healthy HIV-negative adults and had experienced no recent acute infections or vaccinations. The sorted-subset replicate PCRs were given around 190 ng DNA, which is 25,000 to 35,000 T cell genomes. Sequenced by immunoSEQ multiplex PCR; TCRdb stores in-frame clones only, minus some. This sample has about 2,100,000 clones, with approximately 94% found just once.

The gene calls are TRBV5-1 and TRBJ2-1, with D unresolved. The sequencing sample was made of naive CD8+ T cells from PBMCs. This TCR derives from a man younger than 35 in good health. Some clones in this sample may be carry-over from other donors' samples. The DNA of the CDR3 is TGCGCCAGCAGCTTGCGACCCGGATACAATGAGCAGTTCTTC. It translates to CASSLRPGYNEQFF. Variable domain in full (rest from reference TRBV5-1 and TRBJ2-1): KAGVTQTPRYLIKTRGQQVTLSCSPISGHRSVSWYQQTPGQGLQFLFEYFSETQRNKGNFPGRFSGRQFSNSRSEMNVSTLELGDSALYLCASSLRPGYNEQFFGPGTRLTVL.